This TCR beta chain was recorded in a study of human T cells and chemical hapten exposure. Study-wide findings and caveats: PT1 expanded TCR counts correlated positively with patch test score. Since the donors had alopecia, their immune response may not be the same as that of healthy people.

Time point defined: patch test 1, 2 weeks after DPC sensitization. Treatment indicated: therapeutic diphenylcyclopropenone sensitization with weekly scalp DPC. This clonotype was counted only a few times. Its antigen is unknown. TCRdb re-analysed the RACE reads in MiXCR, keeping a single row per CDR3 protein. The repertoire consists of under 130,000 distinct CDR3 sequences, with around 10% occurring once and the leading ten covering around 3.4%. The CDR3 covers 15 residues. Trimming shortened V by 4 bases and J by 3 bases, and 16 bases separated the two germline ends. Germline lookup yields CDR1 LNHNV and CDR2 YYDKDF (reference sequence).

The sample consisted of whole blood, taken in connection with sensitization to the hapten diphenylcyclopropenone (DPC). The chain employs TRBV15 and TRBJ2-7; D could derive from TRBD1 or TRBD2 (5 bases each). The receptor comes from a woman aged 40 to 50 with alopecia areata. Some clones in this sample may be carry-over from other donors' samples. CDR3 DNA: TGTGCCACCAGCAAAAACCGGGACGGTTACTACGAGCAGTACTTC. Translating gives CATSKNRDGYYEQYF. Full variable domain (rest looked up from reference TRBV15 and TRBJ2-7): DAMVIQNPRYQVTQFGKPVTLSCSQTLNHNVMYWYQQKSSQAPKLLFHYYDKDFNNEADTPDNFQSRRPNTSFCFLDIRSPGLGDTAMYLCATSKNRDGYYEQYFGPGTRLTVT.